Presented here are 20 T cell receptor beta chains from one specimen sequenced in a study of human T cells and chemical hapten exposure (dated by TCRdb to 2020 to 2023). The time point label here, explained by the study, means: pre-sensitization, week 0. The treatment or condition label corresponds to: therapeutic diphenylcyclopropenone sensitization with weekly scalp DPC. Receptors were amplified or captured by RACE. The sequencing machine was a NextSeq 500. The raw public reads went through TCRdb reprocessing: fastp at Q25, MiXCR clone calling, in-frame beta chains kept. Each entry is one CDR3 protein sequence, shown with its most common DNA and genes. For this sample the table gives 350,000 to 450,000 distinct CDR3 sequences, of which roughly 5.3% were detected only once. The top ten clonotypes cover approximately 2.8% of the sample. The starting material was whole blood, obtained in connection with sensitization to the hapten diphenylcyclopropenone (DPC). These receptors all stem from a woman aged 45-59 years with alopecia areata. Some clones in this sample may be carry-over from other donors' samples.

This clonotype was recorded many times. The CDR3 spells CASSWAPEGFYEQYF. CDR3 DNA sequence: TGTGCCAGCAGCTGGGCCCCCGAGGGCTTCTACGAGCAGTACTTC. This chain joins TRBV5-4 and TRBJ2-7; D is perhaps TRBD2 (5 bases). Trimming took off 3 bases at V and 3 bases at J, with 16 bases between the two ends. The CDR3 extends over 15 amino acids. Germline CDR1 reads SGHNT; CDR2 reads YYREEE (reference sequence).

There are many counts of this clonotype. The chain links TRBV20-1 to TRBJ1-2; TRBD1 is a possible D gene (5 bases). The germline V gene has CDR1 DFQATT and CDR2 SNEGSKA (reference sequence). The CDR3 runs to 16 residues. V was pared by 2 bases and J by 1 base, with 17 bases between. CDR3 DNA sequence: TGCAGTGCTAGAACCGGGACGGTCTCTTTTAACTATGGCTACACCTTC. Translating gives CSARTGTVSFNYGYTF.

The rearrangement links TRBV12-3 or TRBV12-4 to TRBJ1-2; 8 bases line up with TRBD1. V was pared by 4 bases and J by 5 bases, with 12 bases of the junction left unmatched. This CDR3 is built from 16 residues. DNA of the CDR3: TGTGCCAGCAGTTCGACAGGGGAGTCGGGCCGTTATGGCTACACCTTC. It is translated as CASSSTGESGRYGYTF.

The chain has TRBV2 and TRBJ2-7; TRBD1 or TRBD2 may be the D gene (5 bases each). This CDR3 is built from 12 residues. Germline V CDR1 and CDR2: SNHLY, FYNNEI. The ends were cut back, 6 bases at V and 6 bases at J, with 12 bases in the middle. CDR3 in DNA: TGTGCCAGCAGGGGGACCGCCCCCGAGCAGTACTTC. It codes for CASRGTAPEQYF.

This clonotype came up many times. CDR3 sequence reads: CASTKKDVTEAFF. CDR3 coding DNA: TGTGCCAGCACCAAAAAGGACGTCACTGAAGCTTTCTTT. The gene calls are TRBV6-6 and TRBJ1-1; D uncertain. Trimming cost V 7 bases and J 4 bases, with 13 bases left between them. The CDR3 length is 13 residues. Germline assignment: CDR1 MNHNY and CDR2 SVGAGI (reference sequence).

This clonotype came up a few times. The V gene is TRBV11-2, the J gene TRBJ2-5; TRBD2 matches at 10 bases. The CDR3 is made up of 16 amino acids. CDR1 is SGHAT and CDR2 is FQNNGV in the germline V gene. J lost 5 bases, V lost 4 bases, and 10 bases had no gene match. The CDR3 sequence is CASSSPSGGAGETQYF. In DNA form, the CDR3 reads TGTGCCAGCAGCTCCCCAAGCGGGGGGGCTGGGGAGACCCAGTACTTC. Looking up the rest from reference TRBV11-2 and TRBJ2-5 gives the full variable domain: EAGVAQSPRYKIIEKRQSVAFWCNPISGHATLYWYQQILGQGPKLLIQFQNNGVVDDSQLPKDRFSAERLKGVDSTLKIQPAKLEDSAVYLCASSSPSGGAGETQYFGPGTRLLVL.

This clonotype was found many times. A read error may account for a junction end that differs from germline. V and J are TRBV12-3 or TRBV12-4 and TRBJ2-1; D may be TRBD2 (6 bases). CDR3 size: 12 residues. The CDR3 sequence: CASSSAGLPGVF. The CDR3 DNA reads as TGTGCCAGCAGTTCTGCGGGACTCCCTGGGGTCTTC.

This clonotype was observed a few times. The conserved final phenylalanine or tryptophan is absent from the CDR3, which likely points to a read error. The rearrangement uses TRBV5-5 and TRBJ1-1, with D unresolved. V shed 0 bases and J shed 4 bases, with 13 bases lying between them. Germline V CDR1 and CDR2: SGHKS, YYEKEE (reference sequence). The CDR3 length is 15 residues. CDR3 nucleotides: TGTGCCAGCAGCTTGGACCCAGGAGGTGGCACTGAAGCTTTCTTA. Amino acids: CASSLDPGGGTEAFL.

This clonotype was detected many times. J is TRBJ2-7 and V is TRBV7-2; 8 positions match TRBD2. V gave up 1 base and J gave up 4 bases; unmatched junction bases: 6. This CDR3 spans 15 amino acids. CDR1 and CDR2 from the germline V gene are SGHTA and FQGNSA. The CDR3 nucleotides read TGTGCCAGCAGCTTAGATGGGACTAGGATTTACGAGCAGTACTTC. It is translated as CASSLDGTRIYEQYF.

At least ten counts were recorded for this clonotype. V gene TRBV27 combines with J gene TRBJ2-1; 13 bases align to TRBD2. The CDR3 consists of 16 residues. Trimming took 3 bases from V and 5 from J; bases not matched to a gene: 4. Germline CDR1 is MNHEY and CDR2 is SMNVEV (reference sequence). The CDR3 bases are TGTGCCAGCAGTTTCTGGACTAGCGGGAGTGACAATGAGCAGTTCTTC. It is translated as CASSFWTSGSDNEQFF.

The chain employs TRBV6-2 or TRBV6-3 and TRBJ2-5; TRBD2 matches at 9 bases. The CDR3 consists of 15 residues. CDR1 and CDR2 (germline): MNHEY, SVGEGT. V shed 2 bases and J 6 bases; nucleotides not matched to a gene: 7. The CDR3 here is CASSYMGGRGKTQYF. The CDR3 nucleotides are TGTGCCAGCAGTTACATGGGCGGGAGGGGGAAGACCCAGTACTTC.

This clonotype was counted between two and nine times. Likely a read error: the CDR3 ends without its conserved phenylalanine or tryptophan. The DNA is left out, because the CDR3 cannot be placed on it with certainty; the CDR3 is given as TCRdb lists it. The chain couples TRBV7-9 to TRBJ1-1. In germline, CDR1 is SEHNR, CDR2 FQNEAQ (reference sequence). The CDR3 is 11 residues long, ends included. The CDR3 loop reads CASRSILVAAV.

This clonotype has a count of ten or more. The V gene is TRBV13, the J gene TRBJ2-7; the D gene is possibly TRBD2 (8 bases). This CDR3 has 16 amino acids. V was clipped by 4 bases and J by 3 bases, with 19 bases between them. CDR1 PRHDT and CDR2 FYEKMQ come from the germline V gene (reference sequence). The CDR3 nucleotides read TGTGCCAGCAGCTCAACTAGCGGTCAGGGGGACTACGAGCAGTACTTC. The encoded protein is CASSSTSGQGDYEQYF.

At least ten counts were recorded for this clonotype. The chain is built from TRBV27 and TRBJ1-1; 8 bases line up with TRBD1. CDR3 length: 15 residues. The germline V gene has CDR1 MNHEY and CDR2 SMNVEV (reference sequence). Trimming at V came to 5 bases and at J to 3 bases, leaving 8 bases not matched to a gene. The CDR3 region has the DNA TGTGCCAGCAGTCTCTCCGGGACAGGCTACACTGAAGCTTTCTTT. As protein: CASSLSGTGYTEAFF.

This chain links TRBV5-1 with TRBJ2-1; TRBD2 matches at 9 bases. With V trimmed by 1 base and J by 5 bases, 4 bases remained unmatched. This CDR3 region has 15 residues. CDR1 is SGHRS, CDR2 YFSETQ, per germline. The CDR3 is CASSLRSSGDNEQFF. In nucleotides, the CDR3 is TGCGCCAGCAGCTTGCGGTCTAGCGGGGACAATGAGCAGTTCTTC.

At least ten counts were recorded for this clonotype. CDR3 protein: CASSTRTSGRRETQYF. CDR3 sequence (DNA): TGTGCCAGCAGTACGCGGACTAGCGGGAGGCGAGAGACCCAGTACTTC. The chain joins TRBV28 to TRBJ2-5, with TRBD2 matching 14 bases. Trimming removed 5 bases from V and 4 bases from J; junction bases left unmatched: 6. Germline loops: CDR1 MDHEN, CDR2 SYDVKM. This CDR3 spans 16 amino acids.

The chain is built from TRBV12-3 or TRBV12-4 and TRBJ1-2; a possible D gene is TRBD1 (5 bases). This CDR3 comprises 15 residues. V lost 2 bases and J lost 4, with 14 bases in between. CDR3 DNA sequence: TGTGCCAGCAGTTTATCATCGACAGTAACCTATGGCTACACCTTC. This encodes CASSLSSTVTYGYTF.

CDR3 nucleotides: TGTGCCAGCAGCTTGGGAAGCGGGGGGGCCTTCGATCAGTTCTTC. Protein: CASSLGSGGAFDQFF. This chain joins TRBV11-2 and TRBJ2-1; 10 bases are a match to TRBD2. Per the germline V gene, CDR1 is SGHAT and CDR2 is FQNNGV. This CDR3 is built from 15 residues. J lost 13 bases, V lost 3 bases, and 12 bases had no gene match.

The J gene is TRBJ1-1, the V gene TRBV7-9, with D hard to call. The CDR3 is 15 residues long. From germline, CDR1 is SEHNR and CDR2 FQNEAQ (reference sequence). V gave up 1 base and J gave up 0 bases, with 9 bases separating them. The DNA of the CDR3 is TGTGCCAGCAGCTTAGGGTCCTCTATGAACACTGAAGCTTTCTTT. Amino acids: CASSLGSSMNTEAFF.

The V and J genes are TRBV29-1 and TRBJ2-1; TRBD2 aligns across 12 bases. This CDR3 region has 12 residues. Germline CDR1 and CDR2: SQVTM and ANQGSEA. The V segment lost 3 bases and the J segment 15 bases; nucleotides outside the gene matches: 6. The CDR3 region has the DNA TGCAGCGTTGAGGATCCGGGACTAGCGGGGTTCTTC. Amino acid sequence: CSVEDPGLAGFF.